This T cell receptor (beta chain) comes out of a study of shared clonotypes between healthy human individuals. Across the whole study: A couple of female and three male donors aged 18 to 49 were enrolled.

Every subset had its genomic DNA shared out evenly among several immunoSEQ plates. Sorted-subset replicate PCRs used about 200 ng DNA, approximately 30,000 T cell genomes. TCRdb keeps only in-frame clones here, not all; method: immunoSEQ multiplex PCR. The data contain hundreds of thousands of clones, just over 90% of them singletons. CD45RO-negative cells were positively selected for CCR7, leaving out terminally differentiated effector memory CD45RA+ cells. This clone has a single count. Germline trimming cut 2 bases from V and 6 bases from J; bases unmatched to any gene: 8. This CDR3 is 15 amino acids long. Germline V gene lookup returns CDR1 SGHDN and CDR2 FVKESK.

The receptor comes from a young man in good health. The chain combines TRBV14 with TRBJ1-2; 8 bases align to TRBD1. The sample was naive CD8+ T cells sorted from blood. CDR3: CASSQTGTGVNGYTF. The CDR3 nucleotides read TGTGCCAGCAGCCAAACCGGGACAGGAGTCAATGGCTACACCTTC.